Presented here are 21 T cell receptor beta chains from one specimen sequenced in a study of blood T cell repertoires in COVID-19. Assay: immunoSEQ multiplex PCR; the TCRdb copy retains only in-frame clones and omits some. The repertoire has about 270,000 clones, less than 90% of them found once; the top ten carry 13%. Sequencing was carried out using peripheral blood. The receptors come from a woman between 65 and 79 years old with COVID-19, enrolled during active disease.

This chain connects TRBV7-3 to TRBJ2-3, with TRBD2 as a possible D gene (6 bases). The V and J ends lost 1 base and 6 bases respectively, with 11 bases between them. Germline-derived CDR1 and CDR2 are SGHTA and FQGTGA. The CDR3 extends over 14 amino acids. The DNA for the CDR3 is TGTGCCAGCAGCTTAATCGGGAGTGCGGATACGCAGTATTTT. This gives the protein CASSLIGSADTQYF.

In this sample, this clone turned up a few times. The V call is TRBV19, the J call TRBJ1-5, with TRBD1 as a possible D gene (6 bases). This CDR3 comprises 16 residues. The V and J ends lost 1 base and 2 bases respectively, with 12 bases between them. In germline, CDR1 is LNHDA, CDR2 SQIVND (reference sequence). CDR3 DNA sequence: TGTGCCAGTAGTATAGGACAGGAGAGGGGCAATCAGCCCCAGCATTTT. Amino acid sequence: CASSIGQERGNQPQHF.

This clone has more than one count but fewer than ten. The V call is TRBV9, the J call TRBJ2-1; a weak D match, TRBD2 (6 bases). The V gene's germline CDR1 is SGDLS and CDR2 YYNGEE. The length of the CDR3 is 15 residues. V shed 2 bases and J shed 0 bases, with 9 bases lying between them. The CDR3 nucleotides are TGTGCCAGCAGCGTTAACGGGGGCTCCTACAATGAGCAGTTCTTC. Its translation is CASSVNGGSYNEQFF.

The gene calls are TRBV2 and TRBJ2-1; maybe TRBD2 (6 bases). Germline loops: CDR1 SNHLY, CDR2 FYNNEI. This CDR3 is 15 amino acids long. Trimming took 4 bases from V and 7 from J, leaving 17 bases between them. CDR3 sequence reads: CASSGGGGVLNEQFF. The CDR3 bases are TGTGCCAGCAGTGGGGGCGGCGGGGTACTGAATGAGCAGTTCTTC.

The gene calls are TRBV5-1 and TRBJ2-1, with 9 bases matching TRBD2. This CDR3 has 18 residues. Trimming took 0 bases from V and 0 from J; bases not matched to a gene: 7. Germline V CDR1 and CDR2: SGHRS, YFSETQ. The CDR3 loop reads CASSLEGSGGYSYNEQFF. The CDR3 DNA reads TGCGCCAGCAGCTTGGAAGGTAGCGGGGGTTACTCCTACAATGAGCAGTTCTTC.

This chain connects TRBV2 to TRBJ2-1, with TRBD2 matching 7 bases. Germline CDR1 is SNHLY and CDR2 is FYNNEI. Losses at the gene ends were 8 bases for V and 0 bases for J; bases not matched to a gene: 7. The CDR3 is made up of 15 amino acids. CDR3 sequence: CASPGGGSSYNEQFF. The CDR3 DNA reads as TGTGCCAGCCCGGGGGGAGGTAGCTCCTACAATGAGCAGTTCTTC.

This chain joins TRBV5-6 and TRBJ1-5, with 7 bases that match TRBD1. Losses at the gene ends were 4 bases for V and 7 bases for J; bases not matched to a gene: 11. The V gene's germline CDR1 is SGHDT and CDR2 YYEEEE. The CDR3 is 15 residues long. For the CDR3, the DNA is TGTGCCAGCAGCCCCTGGGACAGCCTCGAGCAGCCCCAGCATTTT. This gives the protein CASSPWDSLEQPQHF.

The chain is built from TRBV7-2 and TRBJ1-2, with D possibly matching TRBD1 (5 bases). CDR1 and CDR2 (germline): SGHTA, FQGNSA. V lost 6 bases and J 2 bases, leaving 13 bases between the germline ends. The CDR3 sequence is 14 residues long. CDR3 region: CASSLQTGNYGYTF. As DNA, the CDR3 is TGTGCCAGCAGTTTACAAACAGGAAACTATGGCTACACCTTC.

In its sample, this clone was seen a few times. The V call is TRBV6-1, the J call TRBJ1-5, with TRBD1 matching 8 bases. Germline CDR1 reads MNHNS; CDR2 reads SASEGT. The CDR3 is made up of 15 amino acids. Losses at the gene ends were 1 base for V and 5 bases for J; bases not matched to a gene: 4. The CDR3 bases are TGTGCCAGCAGTGAAGATAGGACAGGGTATCAGCCCCAGCATTTT. Residues: CASSEDRTGYQPQHF.

The gene calls are TRBV2 and TRBJ1-2; TRBD1 matches 9 bases. Germline loops: CDR1 SNHLY, CDR2 FYNNEI. CDR3 length: 12 residues. Losses at the gene ends were 8 bases for V and 4 bases for J; bases not matched to a gene: 2. The CDR3 spells CASGQGSYGYTF. The CDR3 bases are TGTGCCAGCGGACAGGGGAGCTATGGCTACACCTTC.

The chain uses TRBV7-9 and TRBJ1-3; D uncertain. The CDR3 totals 13 residues. V lost 6 bases to trimming and J lost 3 bases, with 9 bases between them. Germline V gene data show CDR1 as SEHNR and CDR2 as FQNEAQ (reference sequence). This chain's CDR3 is CASRSSNGNTIYF. In DNA form, the CDR3 reads TGTGCCAGCAGATCCAGTAATGGAAACACCATATATTTT. Together with reference TRBV7-9 and TRBJ1-3, the CDR3 gives the full variable domain: DTGVSQNPRHKITKRGQNVTFRCDPISEHNRLYWYRQTLGQGPEFLTYFQNEAQLEKSRLLSDRFSAERPKGSFSTLEIQRTEQGDSAMYLCASRSSNGNTIYFGEGSWLTVV.

V and J are TRBV5-4 and TRBJ2-3; TRBD2 matches 8 bases. The CDR3 is 13 amino acids. The germline CDR1 and CDR2 sequences are SGHNT and YYREEE (reference sequence). Unmatched junction bases numbered 5, after V lost 5 bases and J lost 6 bases. CDR3 loop: CASSLTGGDTQYF. CDR3 coding DNA: TGTGCCAGCAGTTTGACGGGGGGGGATACGCAGTATTTT.

This rearrangement joins TRBV6-5 to TRBJ1-3; 7 nucleotides agree with TRBD1. CDR3 size: 15 residues. The V and J ends lost 0 bases and 2 bases, in that order; junction bases with no gene match: 1. Germline V gene data show CDR1 as MNHEY and CDR2 as SVGAGI. The CDR3 here is CASSYSGQAGNTIYF. CDR3 bases: TGTGCCAGCAGTTACTCAGGACAGGCTGGAAACACCATATATTTT.

V is TRBV9 and J is TRBJ2-1; TRBD2 might be the D (5 bases). The CDR3 has 14 residues. The V gene lost 6 bases and the J gene lost 3 bases, with 13 bases spanning the gap. The germline CDR1 and CDR2 sequences are SGDLS and YYNGEE. In nucleotides, the CDR3 is TGTGCCAGCAATGGCGGACTCGTCTACAATGAGCAGTTCTTC. The encoded protein is CASNGGLVYNEQFF.

This clone was observed once. The chain combines TRBV5-6 with TRBJ1-3; D call uncertain. V was clipped by 4 bases and J by 3 bases, with 5 bases between them. Germline assignment: CDR1 SGHDT and CDR2 YYEEEE. The CDR3 extends over 12 amino acids. The DNA of the CDR3 is TGTGCCAGCAGCACAGATGGAAACACCATATATTTT. Translated, it gives CASSTDGNTIYF.

In this sample, this clone turned up once. The chain links TRBV18 to TRBJ1-5; TRBD1 aligns across 11 bases. The CDR3 sequence is 14 residues long. The germline V gene encodes CDR1 KGHSH and CDR2 LQKENI. V shed 3 bases and J 6 bases; nucleotides not matched to a gene: 1. The CDR3: CASSPDRGPQPQHF. The CDR3 DNA follows: TGTGCCAGCTCACCGGACAGGGGGCCTCAGCCCCAGCATTTT.

V gene TRBV7-9 combines with J gene TRBJ2-7; D possibly corresponds to TRBD1 (5 bases). The CDR3 covers 15 residues. V gave up 4 bases and J gave up 4 bases, with 17 bases separating them. Germline V gene data show CDR1 as SEHNR and CDR2 as FQNEAQ (reference sequence). The CDR3 region is CASSYVIGAVYEQYF. Here the CDR3 DNA reads TGTGCCAGCAGCTACGTAATAGGGGCGGTTTACGAGCAGTACTTC.

This chain uses TRBV30 with TRBJ2-2; D gene unclear. This CDR3 is 13 amino acids long. The germline V gene has CDR1 GTSNPN and CDR2 SVGIG (reference sequence). Trimming took 2 bases from V and 1 from J, leaving 5 bases between them. CDR3 loop: CAWSPGNTGELFF. CDR3 coding DNA: TGTGCCTGGAGTCCAGGGAACACCGGGGAGCTGTTTTTT. The variable domain in full, completed from reference TRBV30 and TRBJ2-2, reads SQTIHQWPATLVQPVGSPLSLECTVEGTSNPNLYWYRQAAGRGLQLLFYSVGIGQISSEVPQNLSASRPQDRQFILSSKKLLLSDSGFYLCAWSPGNTGELFFGEGSRLTVL.

V gene TRBV19 combines with J gene TRBJ1-5; D ambiguous. The ends were cut back, 3 bases at V and 6 bases at J, with 12 bases in the middle. CDR3 length: 14 residues. In germline, CDR1 is LNHDA, CDR2 SQIVND (reference sequence). The DNA for the CDR3 is TGTGCCAGTAGTATCGCCGAGACGGGTCAGCCCCAGCATTTT. It translates to CASSIAETGQPQHF.

This clone was recorded once. The chain carries TRBV7-9 and TRBJ2-7; D possibly corresponds to TRBD1 (6 bases). From germline, CDR1 is SEHNR and CDR2 FQNEAQ (reference sequence). The V end was cut by 0 bases, the J end by 1 base, with 13 bases between. The CDR3 has 16 amino acids. CDR3 DNA: TGTGCCAGCAGCTTAGCAGCTGGGACACTTTCCTACGAGCAGTACTTC. Its translation: CASSLAAGTLSYEQYF.

The genes are TRBV5-4 and TRBJ1-4, with 9 bases that match TRBD1. The CDR3 is 15 amino acids. The ends lost 4 bases at V and 6 bases at J; junction bases unmatched: 7. From germline, CDR1 is SGHNT and CDR2 YYREEE (reference sequence). In nucleotides, the CDR3 is TGTGCCAGCAGCGACGTAGGACAGGGGTATGAAAAACTGTTTTTT. This sequence encodes CASSDVGQGYEKLFF.